The clone carrying this T cell receptor beta chain has more than one count but fewer than ten. As yet, its antigen is unknown. This sample is drawn from a study of response to subunit inactivated influenza vaccine. Study conclusions and caveats: After each seasonal influenza vaccination, few new T cells are recruited, the authors suggested.

TCRdb processed the RT-PCR reads anew with MiXCR; each CDR3 protein has one entry. In the table there are roughly 650,000 distinct CDR3 sequences, approximately 14% of which are singletons. CDR3 length: 17 amino acids. V lost 5 bases, J lost 1 base, and 14 bases stayed unmatched. The V gene's germline CDR1 is MNHNS and CDR2 SASEGT. The sequenced sample was PBMCs from blood, obtained less than 13 days after vaccination. The TCR was taken from a man aged 50 to 59 who received an inactivated influenza vaccine. This chain joins TRBV6-1 and TRBJ2-7; 7 bases are shared with TRBD1. The CDR3 loop is CASSRSYPGQTSYEQYF. In nucleotides, the CDR3 is TGTGCCAGCAGTCGATCCTACCCGGGACAGACTTCCTACGAGCAGTACTTC.